These 10 T cell receptor beta chains share one sample of origin, sequenced in a study of beta chain features in type 1 diabetes. Which antigens these TCRs recognize remains unknown. What was sequenced were expressed TCRB transcripts, since all of the isolated RNA had been reverse transcribed. TCRdb's copy holds only in-frame clones and misses some; the assay was immunoSEQ multiplex PCR. The table shows 600,000 to 700,000 clones, with under 15% occurring only once. Notes on the study in general: People with Type 1 diabetes carried modestly yet significantly shorter TCRB CDR3s in all four CD4+ subsets.

Sequences were obtained from naive CD4+ T cells from blood. These receptors all come from a man aged 25-45 years with type 1 diabetes.

Worth noting for this clone: The sample holds other DNA sequences that translate to the same CDR3. The V gene is TRBV30, the J gene TRBJ2-3, with D possibly TRBD1 on 8 matching bases. Trimming shortened V by 0 bases and J by 3 bases, and 10 bases separated the two germline ends. Germline lookup yields CDR1 GTSNPN and CDR2 SVGIG (reference sequence). The CDR3 is 14 amino acids. The CDR3 region has the DNA TGTGCCTGGAGTGTACAGGGGGGGACAGATACGCAGTATTTT. This codes for CAWSVQGGTDTQYF.

This clone was recorded only once. The chain recombines TRBV6-5 with TRBJ1-1; D remains ambiguous. The V end was cut by 2 bases, the J end by 0 bases, with 7 bases between. There are 14 residues in the CDR3. From germline, CDR1 is MNHEY and CDR2 SVGAGI. Here the CDR3 DNA reads TGTGCCAGCAGTTACAGCGGGATGAACACTGAAGCTTTCTTT. Its protein product is CASSYSGMNTEAFF.

There are a few counts of this clone. The gene calls are TRBV7-9 and TRBJ1-3; TRBD1 matches at 7 bases. The V and J ends lost 6 bases and 2 bases, in that order; junction bases with no gene match: 4. Germline assignment: CDR1 SEHNR and CDR2 FQNEAQ (reference sequence). The CDR3 is made up of 14 amino acids. This chain's CDR3 is CASSSTGTGNTIYF. The CDR3 DNA follows: TGTGCCAGCAGTTCGACAGGGACTGGAAACACCATATATTTT.

This clone was seen more than once but under ten times. The CDR3, as DNA: TGCGCCAGCAGCCAAGGGACAGTCAGCTCCTACGAGCAGTACTTC. This gives the protein CASSQGTVSSYEQYF. The rearrangement uses TRBV4-3 and TRBJ2-7, with TRBD1 as a possible D gene (6 bases). CDR1 and CDR2 from the germline V gene are LGHNA and YSLEER. CDR3 length: 15 amino acids. V was trimmed by 1 base and J by 0 bases, leaving 10 bases between them.

CDR3 nucleotides: TGTGCCAGCAGCCCCGTCGTCGGGGACGGGTCCTACAATGAGCAGTTCTTC. This gives the protein CASSPVVGDGSYNEQFF. V and J are TRBV11-1 and TRBJ2-1; D tentatively reads TRBD1 or TRBD2 (5 bases each). Per the germline V gene, CDR1 is SGHAT and CDR2 is FQDESV (reference sequence). V lost 5 bases and J 1 base, leaving 18 bases between the germline ends. CDR3 length: 17 amino acids.

The J gene is TRBJ2-1, the V gene TRBV6-6, with 9 bases aligning to TRBD1. The ends lost 6 bases at V and 6 bases at J; junction bases unmatched: 12. CDR1 MNHNY and CDR2 SVGAGI come from the germline V gene (reference sequence). CDR3 size: 16 residues. DNA of the CDR3: TGTGCCAGCAGACCCATGGGACAGGGAAAATTCAATGAGCAGTTCTTC. Amino acids: CASRPMGQGKFNEQFF.

The chain employs TRBV7-2 and TRBJ2-1; 12 positions match TRBD2. The CDR3 consists of 16 residues. The V segment lost 2 bases and the J segment 9 bases; nucleotides outside the gene matches: 8. The germline gives CDR1 SGHTA, CDR2 FQGNSA. In nucleotides, the CDR3 is TGTGCCAGCAGCTTATGGGGACTAGCGGGCGTTCCTGAGCAGTTCTTC. Translating it yields CASSLWGLAGVPEQFF.

This chain links TRBV7-9 with TRBJ1-4, with a weak D call TRBD1 (5 bases). V was cut by 5 bases and J by 0 bases, with 16 bases left in between. The V gene's germline CDR1 is SEHNR and CDR2 FQNEAQ (reference sequence). The CDR3 totals 17 residues. This chain's CDR3 is CASSRGVNTATNEKLFF. In DNA form, the CDR3 reads TGTGCCAGCAGCCGAGGGGTTAACACGGCAACTAATGAAAAACTGTTTTTT.

CDR3 nucleotides: TGTGCCAGTACTGGGGCCAACGTCCTGACTTTC. Encoded protein: CASTGANVLTF. V gene TRBV19 combines with J gene TRBJ2-6; the D is unclear. In germline, CDR1 is LNHDA, CDR2 SQIVND (reference sequence). The V gene lost 7 bases and the J gene lost 2 bases, with 0 bases spanning the gap. The CDR3 is 11 amino acids.

The V gene is TRBV10-3, the J gene TRBJ2-5; D may match TRBD1 or TRBD2 (5 bases each). V was shortened by 10 bases and J by 2 bases, with 11 bases between the two germline ends. The V gene's germline CDR1 is ENHRY and CDR2 SYGVKD. The CDR3 has 12 residues. The CDR3 region is CATGDRQETQYF. In DNA, the CDR3 is TGTGCCACTGGGGACCGACAAGAGACCCAGTACTTC.